This T cell receptor (beta chain) was identified in a study of control samples from healthy donors and cancer patients. CDR1 is MDHEN and CDR2 is SYDVKM in the germline V gene. The CDR3 spans 13 residues. The ends were cut back, 5 bases at V and 3 bases at J, with 9 bases in the middle. Only in-frame clones appear in the TCRdb table, and some are missing; sequencing was by immunoSEQ multiplex PCR. The sample lists tens of thousands of clones, 94% occurring once. The chain links TRBV28 to TRBJ2-3; TRBD1 is a possible D gene (5 bases). This clonotype was obtained from a man aged 55 to 70 in good health. Sequences were obtained from blood. As DNA, the CDR3 is TGTGCCAGCAGTATCAAGGGGACAGATACGCAGTATTTT. Its translation: CASSIKGTDTQYF.